The subject of this entry is one T cell receptor (beta chain). As yet, its antigen is unknown. This sample is part of a study of tumor-infiltrating lymphocytes in localized non-small cell lung cancer. Study outcomes and limitations: No T-cell fraction difference was seen between IM1 and IM2 tumors.

Sequencing was performed with immunoSEQ multiplex PCR; in TCRdb, only in-frame clones are kept and a portion is missing. This table has roughly 30,000 clones, 70% to 90% appearing once. The CDR3 contains 11 residues. The germline V gene has CDR1 DFQATT and CDR2 SNEGSKA (reference sequence). V dropped 3 bases and J dropped 3 bases, with 6 bases sitting between them. This TCR was sampled from a human donor with non-small cell lung cancer. Source material: lung tumor tissue. The rearrangement links TRBV20-1 to TRBJ2-7; D is uncertain. As DNA, the CDR3 is TGCAGTGCTAGCTCCCTCTACGAGCAGTACTTC. Encoded protein: CSASSLYEQYF.